Listed below are T cell receptor beta chains from one sample, sequenced in a study of CD8 T cells in ankylosing spondylitis. TCRdb fed the 5' RACE reads into MiXCR, producing one record per CDR3 protein. Here the sample spans about 700,000 distinct CDR3 sequences, 15% to 20% being singletons. Sequencing was done on a sample of blood, either unsorted or a sorted T cell fraction (not recorded which). The receptors shown here come from a male donor with ankylosing spondylitis. Each CDR3 is given with its conserved first and last residue. The D gene is left open where the match is weak. Part of the rows lack a size; the others show once, few, many or a class for expanded clones.

V gene	J gene	D gene	clone size	CDR3 protein	CDR3 DNA
TRBV7-8	TRBJ2-1	NA	few	CATQPSSSYNEQFF	TGTGCCACCCAACCGTCTAGCTCCTACAATGAGCAGTTCTTC
TRBV6-1	TRBJ2-5	NA	few	CASSPVRGYETQYF	TGTGCCAGCAGCCCCGTCCGGGGTTACGAGACCCAGTACTTC
TRBV5-1	TRBJ1-1	TRBD1	NA	CASSLASGGKAEAFF	TGCGCCAGCAGCTTGGCCTCAGGGGGTAAAGCTGAAGCTTTCTTT
TRBV5-1	TRBJ2-3	NA	few	CASSLAQGQPMDTQYF	TGCGCCAGCAGCTTGGCCCAGGGACAACCGATGGATACGCAGTATTTT
TRBV15	TRBJ2-1	TRBD2	many	CATSRTSGEGDEQFF	TGTGCCACCAGCAGGACTAGCGGGGAGGGGGATGAGCAGTTCTTC
TRBV27	TRBJ2-7	NA	few	CASSLFMASPGEQYF	TGTGCCAGCAGTTTATTTATGGCTAGCCCGGGCGAGCAGTACTTC
TRBV4-1	TRBJ2-1	NA	NA	CASSQVWNSYNEQFF	TGCGCCAGCAGCCAAGTTTGGAACTCCTACAATGAGCAGTTCTTC
TRBV29-1	TRBJ2-3	NA	NA	CSDTGVMNTQYF	TGCAGCGACACCGGGGTGATGAATACGCAGTATTTT
TRBV12-3/TRBV12-4	TRBJ1-1	TRBD1	many	CASSTGVTEAFF	TGTGCCAGCAGTACAGGGGTCACTGAAGCTTTCTTT
TRBV10-3	TRBJ2-3	TRBD2	NA	CAISESFASGTSTDTQYF	TGTGCCATCAGTGAGTCTTTCGCTAGCGGGACGAGCACAGATACGCAGTATTTT
TRBV10-1	TRBJ2-7	NA	NA	CASSEGLTPYEQYF	TGCGCCAGCAGTGAGGGACTGACTCCCTACGAGCAGTACTTC
TRBV20-1	TRBJ2-1	TRBD2	NA	CSARVRGGLAGPSSYNEQFF	TGCAGTGCTAGAGTAAGAGGTGGGCTAGCGGGGCCCAGCTCCTACAATGAGCAGTTCTTC
TRBV6-2/TRBV6-3	TRBJ2-7	TRBD2	NA	CASRTSGGRIGQYF	TGTGCCAGCAGGACTAGCGGAGGACGAATAGGGCAGTACTTC
TRBV9	TRBJ1-6	NA	NA	CASSVDGGLAAPLHF	TGTGCCAGCAGCGTAGATGGGGGGCTGGCTGCACCCCTCCACTTT
TRBV10-2	TRBJ2-3	NA	few	CASVRGGADTQYF	TGCGCCAGCGTGAGGGGGGGGGCAGATACGCAGTATTTT
TRBV5-5	TRBJ2-3	TRBD2	few	CASSWDYHTDTQYF	TGTGCCAGCAGCTGGGACTACCACACAGATACGCAGTATTTT
TRBV12-3/TRBV12-4	TRBJ1-6	NA	NA	CASSLARGSSPLHF	TGTGCCAGCAGTTTAGCGCGGGGTAGTTCACCCCTCCACTTT
TRBV2	TRBJ2-7	NA	NA	CASSHDRTSSYEQYF	TGTGCCAGCAGTCACGACAGGACTAGCTCCTACGAGCAGTACTTC
TRBV7-6	TRBJ1-2	NA	NA	CASSLEQSSYGYTF	TGTGCCAGCAGCTTAGAACAGAGTAGCTATGGCTACACCTTC
TRBV24-1	TRBJ2-7	NA	few	CATEGPGSREQYF	TGTGCCACCGAAGGGCCAGGGTCACGCGAGCAGTACTTC
TRBV20-1	TRBJ2-7	TRBD2	many	CSAKPSGSHEQYF	TGCAGTGCTAAGCCTAGCGGGAGCCACGAGCAGTACTTC
TRBV20-1	TRBJ2-7	TRBD2	few	CSAPWAGRAGGSVEQYF	TGCAGTGCCCCTTGGGCAGGTCGAGCGGGGGGATCCGTCGAGCAGTACTTC
TRBV6-1	TRBJ2-7	NA	NA	CASSIGGPPYEQYF	TGTGCCAGCAGTATTGGGGGACCTCCCTACGAGCAGTACTTC
TRBV12-2	TRBJ2-7	NA	NA	CASRPRAGPDGYEQYF	TGTGCAAGTCGCCCCCGGGCTGGGCCTGACGGCTACGAGCAGTACTTC
TRBV6-5	TRBJ2-1	NA	few	CASSWGGINEQFF	TGTGCCAGCAGTTGGGGCGGAATCAATGAGCAGTTCTTC
TRBV6-2/TRBV6-3	TRBJ2-1	NA	few	CASSYPPSEQFF	TGTGCCAGCAGTTATCCCCCTAGTGAGCAGTTCTTC
TRBV28	TRBJ2-3	NA	NA	CASSPRQGGITDTQYF	TGTGCCAGCAGCCCCCGACAGGGAGGGATCACAGATACGCAGTATTTT
TRBV4-3	TRBJ2-2	NA	NA	CASSQVPYRLWTGELFF	TGCGCCAGCAGCCAAGTCCCTTACAGGCTTTGGACCGGGGAGCTGTTTTTT
TRBV5-1	TRBJ2-1	TRBD1	many	CASSFTGGNEQFF	TGCGCCAGCAGCTTTACAGGGGGCAATGAGCAGTTCTTC
TRBV12-3/TRBV12-4	TRBJ1-2	NA	few	CASSFGQSDGYTF	TGTGCCAGCAGTTTCGGACAGTCCGATGGCTACACCTTC
TRBV3-1	TRBJ2-7	NA	few	CASSQDVYEQYF	TGTGCCAGCAGCCAAGATGTCTACGAGCAGTACTTC
TRBV30	TRBJ2-3	NA	NA	CAWSGTTRDTQYF	TGTGCCTGGAGTGGTACCACTCGAGATACGCAGTATTTT
TRBV5-1	TRBJ2-3	TRBD2	few	CASSSKAGVVTDTQYF	TGCGCCAGCAGCTCCAAAGCGGGAGTAGTCACAGATACGCAGTATTTT
TRBV7-9	TRBJ2-7	NA	few	CASSQTGTFSYEQYF	TGTGCCAGCAGCCAGACCGGAACATTCTCCTACGAGCAGTACTTC
TRBV19	TRBJ1-5	NA	NA	CASSSPPAGNQPQHF	TGTGCCAGTAGTAGCCCCCCCGCCGGCAATCAGCCCCAGCATTTT
TRBV2	TRBJ1-2	TRBD1	NA	CASSSTGAGYTF	TGTGCCAGCAGTAGTACAGGGGCTGGCTACACCTTC
TRBV7-9	TRBJ1-1	NA	few	CASSLGQADTEAFF	TGTGCCAGCAGCTTAGGGCAGGCGGACACTGAAGCTTTCTTT
TRBV7-8	TRBJ2-7	NA	NA	CASSLFGGQGSYEQYF	TGTGCCAGCAGCTTATTTGGGGGGCAGGGGTCCTACGAGCAGTACTTC
TRBV7-7	TRBJ2-1	NA	few	CASSLVVSGFDEQFF	TGTGCCAGCAGCTTAGTGGTTAGTGGTTTCGATGAGCAGTTCTTC
TRBV2	TRBJ2-1	TRBD2	few	CASRELATSYNEQFF	TGTGCCAGCAGAGAACTAGCGACCTCCTACAATGAGCAGTTCTTC
TRBV20-1	TRBJ2-7	NA	few	CSAGGDPWSYEQYF	TGCAGTGCCGGTGGGGACCCTTGGTCCTACGAGCAGTACTTC
TRBV28	TRBJ2-5	NA	NA	CASSNLQGKETQYF	TGTGCCAGCAGCAACTTACAGGGTAAAGAGACCCAGTACTTC
TRBV13	TRBJ2-7	NA	few	CASSLGPTGRDPLYEQYF	TGTGCCAGCAGCTTAGGCCCCACTGGGCGGGACCCACTGTACGAGCAGTACTTC
TRBV20-1	TRBJ2-3	TRBD2	few	CSAGTSGPSTDTQYF	TGCAGTGCCGGGACTAGCGGCCCAAGCACAGATACGCAGTATTTT
TRBV21-1	TRBJ2-3	NA	NA	CASSKIRLAGTDTQYF	TGTGCCAGCAGCAAAATCCGACTAGCGGGCACAGATACGCAGTATTTT
TRBV10-3	TRBJ2-1	TRBD2	few	CAIRGTSGYNEQFF	TGTGCCATCAGGGGGACTAGCGGTTACAATGAGCAGTTCTTC
TRBV12-3/TRBV12-4	TRBJ2-1	TRBD2	few	CASSLAGTSGGFEQFF	TGTGCCAGCAGTTTAGCCGGGACTAGCGGGGGTTTTGAGCAGTTCTTC
TRBV29-1	TRBJ2-1	TRBD1	NA	CSVVSQGAFSYNEQFF	TGCAGCGTTGTCTCACAGGGGGCTTTTAGCTACAATGAGCAGTTCTTC
TRBV3-1	TRBJ2-7	TRBD1	NA	CASSPGTDNYEQYF	TGTGCCAGCAGCCCCGGGACAGACAACTACGAGCAGTACTTC
TRBV7-6	TRBJ2-3	NA	few	CASSIMRGTDTQYF	TGTGCCAGCAGCATTATGCGCGGTACAGATACGCAGTATTTT
TRBV5-1	TRBJ2-5	NA	NA	CASSSEDPGLLSQETQYF	TGCGCCAGCAGCTCCGAGGATCCGGGACTGTTGTCCCAAGAGACCCAGTACTTC
TRBV11-2	TRBJ2-3	NA	few	CASNLNSDTQYF	TGTGCCAGCAACCTAAACTCGGATACGCAGTATTTT
TRBV3-1	TRBJ2-1	NA	few	CASSQGGIAPGEQFF	TGTGCCAGCAGCCAAGGGGGGATAGCTCCCGGTGAGCAGTTCTTC
TRBV3-1	TRBJ2-7	NA	few	CASSQVQSEQYF	TGTGCCAGCAGCCAAGTACAGTCCGAGCAGTACTTC
TRBV4-1	TRBJ1-1	NA	many	CASSQETAYTEAFF	TGCGCCAGCAGCCAAGAAACAGCGTACACTGAAGCTTTCTTT
TRBV6-1	TRBJ2-3	NA	NA	CASKTTDRARADTQYF	TGTGCCAGCAAAACAACGGACCGGGCAAGGGCAGATACGCAGTATTTT
TRBV6-5	TRBJ2-3	NA	few	CASSYYYGEDGTDTQYF	TGTGCCAGCAGTTACTATTACGGAGAGGACGGCACAGATACGCAGTATTTT